The clone carrying this T cell receptor (beta chain) was recorded a few times. Germline values: CDR1 LNHNV, CDR2 YYDKDF (reference sequence). This CDR3 contains 13 residues. The V and J ends lost 3 bases and 6 bases respectively, with 12 bases between them. The data were obtained in a study of T cells after yellow fever vaccination. Turning to the study itself: Low-cell-number fractions underwent preparation using SMART-Seq v4 Ultra Low Input.

It was through 5'RACE template switching that TCR cDNA was made, with a universal primer site and UMIs added. TCRdb used MiXCR to reprocess the 5' RACE reads, holding one entry per CDR3 protein. The table includes approximately 300,000 distinct CDR3 sequences, roughly 6.8% detected once. The TCR sequence derives from a man between 18 and 35 years old who received the YFV17D yellow fever vaccine. The chain carries TRBV15 and TRBJ2-7, with D possibly being TRBD1 or TRBD2 (5 bases each). The material sequenced was PBMCs, taken approximately 40 days after the first yellow fever vaccination. The CDR3 loop is CATSRASGTEQYF. The CDR3 DNA reads as TGTGCCACCAGCAGGGCCTCGGGGACCGAGCAGTACTTC.